The 32 T cell receptor beta chains given below trace back to one sample, sequenced in a study of shared clonotypes between healthy human individuals. Profiling relied on immunoSEQ multiplex PCR, and the TCRdb table lists in-frame clones only, not all of them. The sample holds approximately 1,000,000 clones, around 78% seen once. Material: memory CD4+ T cells from PBMCs. Indicated subset: CD45RA-negative fraction. Receptors were obtained from a man aged 18 to 35 in good health. Some clones in this sample may be carry-over from other donors' samples.

This rearrangement joins TRBV4-2 to TRBJ1-2; maybe TRBD1 (5 bases). The V end lost 1 base, the J end lost 1 base, and 7 bases lay between the germline ends. CDR1 is LGHNA, CDR2 YNFKEQ, per germline. This CDR3 spans 14 amino acids. The CDR3 nucleotides read TGTGCCAGCAGCCAAGCGGGGGATAACTATGGCTACACCTTC. Amino acid sequence: CASSQAGDNYGYTF.

The rearrangement uses TRBV5-6 and TRBJ2-3; D perhaps matches TRBD2 (6 bases). V lost 3 bases, J lost 4 bases, and 9 bases lay in between. This CDR3 contains 13 residues. Per the germline V gene, CDR1 is SGHDT and CDR2 is YYEEEE. This CDR3 reads CASSSGLPDTQYF. The DNA for the CDR3 is TGTGCCAGCAGCTCGGGACTCCCAGATACGCAGTATTTT.

This clone was detected ten times or more. The genes are TRBV29-1 and TRBJ2-3; tentative D call: TRBD2 (6 bases). V lost 4 bases to trimming and J lost 8 bases, with 13 bases between them. The CDR3 is made up of 12 amino acids. Germline CDR1 reads SQVTM; CDR2 reads ANQGSEA. The CDR3 region is CSVAFSSATQYF. The CDR3, as DNA: TGCAGCGTTGCATTTTCTAGCGCTACGCAGTATTTT.

Comment on this clone: This CDR3 is also generated by other DNA sequences in the sample. The gene calls are TRBV28 and TRBJ2-3; 7 bases agree with TRBD2. CDR3 size: 13 residues. Per the germline V gene, CDR1 is MDHEN and CDR2 is SYDVKM. The ends lost 6 bases at V and 1 base at J; junction bases unmatched: 1. CDR3 sequence reads: CASRRGGTDTQYF. The CDR3 DNA sequence: TGTGCCAGCAGACGGGGGGGCACAGATACGCAGTATTTT.

As for this clone: One junction end disagrees with the germline gene, perhaps due to a read error. This sequence joins TRBV7-3 and TRBJ2-2; D gene unclear. This CDR3 has 18 residues. Germline V lookup: CDR1 SGHTA, CDR2 FQGTGA. The CDR3 nucleotides are TGTGCCAGCAGCCTAACGTCCGAAACTCCCCTGAACACCGGGGAGCTGTTTTTT. It translates to CASSLTSETPLNTGELFF.

CDR3 sequence (DNA): TGTGCCAGCAGTGCCGAATTAGTCCGGACAGGGAGTGAAAAACTGTTTTTT. It is translated as CASSAELVRTGSEKLFF. The rearrangement joins TRBV2 to TRBJ1-4; TRBD1 matches 8 bases. This CDR3 is built from 17 residues. The V and J ends lost 4 bases and 7 bases, in that order; junction bases with no gene match: 14. Germline CDR1 reads SNHLY; CDR2 reads FYNNEI.

V is TRBV2 and J is TRBJ2-6; D might be TRBD2 (5 bases). V was cut by 4 bases and J by 3 bases, with 10 bases left in between. Looked up from germline, CDR1 is SNHLY and CDR2 is FYNNEI. The CDR3 contains 15 residues. CDR3 bases: TGTGCCAGCAGTGCGCGAGGGCGTGGGGCCAACGTCCTGACTTTC. It specifies CASSARGRGANVLTF.

DNA for the CDR3: TGCGCCAGCAAGAGACTAGCGGGGCCACAGTACCAAGAGACCCAGTACTTC. Translating it yields CASKRLAGPQYQETQYF. The chain is built from TRBV10-1 and TRBJ2-5; 11 bases align to TRBD2. The CDR3 runs to 17 residues. The V and J ends lost 7 bases and 0 bases, in that order; junction bases with no gene match: 10. In germline, CDR1 is WNHNN, CDR2 SYGVQD (reference sequence).

A word on this clone: A much larger clonotype is one base distant, so this may be a read error. The genes are TRBV6-1 and TRBJ2-3; D call uncertain. This CDR3 is built from 14 residues. CDR1 MNHNS and CDR2 SASEGT come from the germline V gene. The V end was cut by 7 bases, the J end by 4 bases, with 15 bases between. The CDR3 DNA sequence: TGTGCCAGCATCTTTTACCGGAGCGCAGATACGCAGTATTTT. Translating it yields CASIFYRSADTQYF.

This clone occurred once. The chain couples TRBV21-1 to TRBJ2-7; TRBD2 is the table's D call, not checked against the DNA. TRBV21-1 is reported as a pseudogene. This CDR3 region has 16 residues. In DNA form, the CDR3 reads TGTGCCAGCAGCAAACGGTCGGCGGGGAGCTCCTACGAGCAGTACTTC. It translates to CASSKRSAGSSYEQYF.

The chain couples TRBV6-1 to TRBJ2-7; 8 nucleotides line up with TRBD2. The V gene end was trimmed by 3 bases and the J gene end by 5 bases; junction bases not matched to a gene: 9. This CDR3 is 15 amino acids long. Germline CDR1 reads MNHNS; CDR2 reads SASEGT. Written as DNA, the CDR3 is TGTGCCAGCAGTGAGGGCGCGGTGCGGGGGGACGAGCAGTACTTC. This gives the protein CASSEGAVRGDEQYF.

The sample holds a few counts of this clone. The gene calls are TRBV2 and TRBJ1-1; 10 bases agree with TRBD1. Germline CDR1 reads SNHLY; CDR2 reads FYNNEI. The CDR3 contains 14 residues. The junction had 6 bases not matched to a gene; V was cut back by 7 bases and J by 4 bases. CDR3 nucleotides: TGTGCCAGCACCGGACAGGGGGTTTTCACTGAAGCTTTCTTT. Translating it yields CASTGQGVFTEAFF.

This rearrangement joins TRBV5-1 to TRBJ2-7, with D hard to call. Trimming cost V 0 bases and J 2 bases, with 12 bases left between them. The CDR3 consists of 15 residues. Germline CDR1 SGHRS, CDR2 YFSETQ. The CDR3, as DNA: TGCGCCAGCAGCTTGGGCATTACCATACCCTACGAGCAGTACTTC. Encoded protein: CASSLGITIPYEQYF.

The genes are TRBV9 and TRBJ2-7; 9 bases match TRBD1. The CDR3 runs 14 residues. CDR1 and CDR2 (germline): SGDLS, YYNGEE. V was pared by 0 bases and J by 6 bases, with 4 bases of the junction left unmatched. CDR3 amino acids: CASSVGTGVGEQYF. The CDR3 DNA reads as TGTGCCAGCAGCGTAGGGACAGGGGTCGGCGAGCAGTACTTC.

V usage is TRBV28 and J usage is TRBJ2-1; unclear D gene. Germline-derived CDR1 and CDR2 are MDHEN and SYDVKM. The V gene lost 4 bases and the J gene lost 0 bases, with 16 bases spanning the gap. The CDR3 extends over 17 amino acids. CDR3 sequence reads: CASSSPTLSSSYNEQFF. CDR3 coding DNA: TGTGCCAGCAGTTCCCCTACACTGTCCTCCTCCTACAATGAGCAGTTCTTC.

The gene calls are TRBV5-5 and TRBJ2-3; possible D gene TRBD1, 5 bases. The V and J ends lost 2 bases and 6 bases respectively, with 13 bases between them. Per the germline V gene, CDR1 is SGHKS and CDR2 is YYEKEE (reference sequence). The CDR3 is 14 amino acids. The chain's CDR3 is CASSFQGYSDTQYF. CDR3 DNA sequence: TGTGCCAGCAGCTTCCAGGGTTATAGCGATACGCAGTATTTT.

This chain links TRBV14 with TRBJ1-4; 9 bases are a match to TRBD1. J lost 4 bases, V lost 4 bases, and 4 bases had no gene match. Germline V lookup: CDR1 SGHDN, CDR2 FVKESK. This CDR3 contains 15 residues. CDR3 nucleotides: TGTGCCAGCAGCCCAGGACAGGGGCTTAATGAAAAACTGTTTTTT. Translated, it gives CASSPGQGLNEKLFF. Complete variable domain (other parts from reference TRBV14 and TRBJ1-4): EAGVTQFPSHSVIEKGQTVTLRCDPISGHDNLYWYRRVMGKEIKFLLHFVKESKQDESGMPNNRFLAERTGGTYSTLKVQPAELEDSGVYFCASSPGQGLNEKLFFGSGTQLSVL.

The J gene is TRBJ2-1, the V gene TRBV7-3, with 13 bases matching TRBD2. CDR1 SGHTA and CDR2 FQGTGA come from the germline V gene. After removal of 1 base from V and 12 bases from J, the junction contained 6 bases not matched to a gene. The CDR3 has 15 residues. This CDR3 reads CASSLIGTSGIRQFF. The CDR3 DNA sequence: TGTGCCAGCAGCTTAATTGGGACTAGCGGGATACGGCAGTTCTTC.

The genes are TRBV5-1 and TRBJ2-5; 7 nucleotides agree with TRBD1. The J call may not be correct, given that the DNA end is closer to TRBJ2-7. Per the germline V gene, CDR1 is SGHRS and CDR2 is YFSETQ. The CDR3 loop spans 15 amino acids. The CDR3 sequence is CASSLAGQDNYEQYF. Written as DNA, the CDR3 is TGCGCCAGCAGCTTGGCAGGACAGGACAATTACGAGCAGTACTTC.

V and J are TRBV11-3 and TRBJ2-1; no reliable D call. The CDR3 runs 11 residues. V dropped 5 bases and J dropped 7 bases, with 6 bases sitting between them. Looked up from germline, CDR1 is SGHNT and CDR2 is YENEEA. The DNA of the CDR3 is TGTGCCAGCAGCGCGGAAAATGAGCAGTTCTTC. This sequence encodes CASSAENEQFF.

The J gene is TRBJ2-2, the V gene TRBV9; D is uncertain. This CDR3 is built from 16 residues. The ends were cut back, 2 bases at V and 0 bases at J, with 11 bases in the middle. CDR1 and CDR2 (germline): SGDLS, YYNGEE. CDR3 sequence reads: CASSVLSVSNTGELFF. In DNA, the CDR3 is TGTGCCAGCAGCGTCCTCTCGGTATCGAACACCGGGGAGCTGTTTTTT.

V usage is TRBV28 and J usage is TRBJ2-1; 14 nucleotides match TRBD2. This CDR3 comprises 18 residues. J lost 8 bases, V lost 4 bases, and 13 bases had no gene match. Germline loops: CDR1 MDHEN, CDR2 SYDVKM. The CDR3 sequence: CASSSPGTSGSRFYEQFF. In DNA, the CDR3 is TGTGCCAGCAGTTCACCCGGGACTAGCGGGAGTCGGTTCTATGAGCAGTTCTTC.

This clone was recorded only once. The J gene is TRBJ2-7, the V gene TRBV4-3; 7 nucleotides align to TRBD1. The V gene end was trimmed by 1 base and the J gene end by 1 base; junction bases not matched to a gene: 1. Germline CDR1 is LGHNA and CDR2 is YSLEER. CDR3 length: 14 amino acids. This CDR3 reads CASSQVQGSYEQYF. CDR3 bases: TGCGCCAGCAGCCAAGTACAGGGGTCCTACGAGCAGTACTTC.

The J gene is TRBJ1-2, the V gene TRBV29-1; a possible D gene is TRBD1 (5 bases). The CDR3 runs to 15 residues. V lost 0 bases to trimming and J lost 5 bases, with 16 bases between them. Germline CDR1 SQVTM, CDR2 ANQGSEA. The CDR3 is CSVEDGRPGRYGYTF. CDR3 sequence (DNA): TGCAGCGTTGAAGATGGTCGGCCAGGGCGGTATGGCTACACCTTC.

Remarks on this clone: A far more abundant clone sits one base away, making this likely a read error. The chain employs TRBV7-3 and TRBJ2-3; D call uncertain. The germline CDR1 and CDR2 sequences are SGHTA and FQGTGA. The ends were cut back, 1 base at V and 2 bases at J, with 1 base in the middle. The CDR3 extends over 12 amino acids. The CDR3 coding sequence is TGTGCCAGCAGCTTAATCACAGATACGCAGTATTTT. Protein product: CASSLITDTQYF.

J is TRBJ2-7 and V is TRBV7-8; D is ambiguous. There are 14 residues in the CDR3. Between the trimmed V and J ends, which lost 1 base and 0 bases, there was a span of 7 bases. Germline V gene data show CDR1 as SGHVS and CDR2 as FQNEAQ. CDR3 sequence: CASSLVLLSYEQYF. In DNA, the CDR3 is TGTGCCAGCAGCTTAGTACTGCTCTCCTACGAGCAGTACTTC.

This chain links TRBV9 with TRBJ2-5; D may be TRBD1 (6 bases). V dropped 2 bases and J dropped 5 bases, with 13 bases sitting between them. This CDR3 region has 14 residues. Per germline, CDR1 SGDLS and CDR2 YYNGEE. The DNA for the CDR3 is TGTGCCAGCAGCGTTTCGTCAGGGGACGAGACCCAGTACTTC. Its protein product is CASSVSSGDETQYF.

The chain employs TRBV5-1 and TRBJ1-4; D is ambiguous. CDR3 length: 13 amino acids. CDR1 is SGHRS, CDR2 YFSETQ, per germline. Trimming shortened V by 4 bases and J by 8 bases, and 12 bases separated the two germline ends. The CDR3 bases are TGCGCCAGCAGCCCAGGACCAGACGAAAAACTGTTTTTT. Protein: CASSPGPDEKLFF. The full variable domain, in which reference TRBV5-1 and TRBJ1-4 provide the parts outside the CDR3, is KAGVTQTPRYLIKTRGQQVTLSCSPISGHRSVSWYQQTPGQGLQFLFEYFSETQRNKGNFPGRFSGRQFSNSRSEMNVSTLELGDSALYLCASSPGPDEKLFFGSGTQLSVL.

The chain uses TRBV6-4 and TRBJ2-2; D gene uncertain. The germline V gene encodes CDR1 MRHNA and CDR2 SNTAGT. This CDR3 is built from 12 residues. Between the trimmed V and J ends, which lost 4 bases and 7 bases, there was a span of 7 bases. CDR3 nucleotide sequence: TGTGCCAGCAGTGCGAAGGACGGGGAGCTGTTTTTT. Protein product: CASSAKDGELFF.

The J gene is TRBJ2-1, the V gene TRBV7-9; D is unclear. V was cut by 5 bases and J by 3 bases, with 8 bases left in between. The CDR3 is 13 amino acids. CDR1 is SEHNR and CDR2 is FQNEAQ in the germline V gene (reference sequence). The CDR3 protein is CASSQDLYNEQFF. The CDR3, as DNA: TGTGCCAGCAGCCAAGATCTCTACAATGAGCAGTTCTTC.

This chain joins TRBV28 and TRBJ2-3, with 8 bases identical to TRBD2. The germline CDR1 and CDR2 sequences are MDHEN and SYDVKM. The CDR3 loop spans 15 amino acids. The V and J ends lost 2 bases and 8 bases, in that order; junction bases with no gene match: 9. The CDR3 is CASSLQAGVRVTQYF. In nucleotides, the CDR3 is TGTGCCAGCAGTTTACAAGCGGGGGTGCGGGTTACGCAGTATTTT.

V usage is TRBV28 and J usage is TRBJ2-2; D is possibly TRBD2 (6 bases). The CDR3 length is 15 residues. Trimming shortened V by 4 bases and J by 6 bases, and 15 bases separated the two germline ends. CDR1 is MDHEN, CDR2 SYDVKM, per germline. DNA of the CDR3: TGTGCCAGCAGTTCCCGGAGGGGTTTTGCCGGGGAGCTGTTTTTT. Translation gives CASSSRRGFAGELFF.